This entry lists 20 T cell receptor beta chains sequenced from one sample in a study of response to subunit inactivated influenza vaccine. TCRdb reprocessed the RT-PCR reads via MiXCR and lists one record per CDR3 protein. Found here are under 750,000 distinct CDR3 sequences, 10% to 15% of them singletons; the top ten hold roughly 10%. The sequenced sample was PBMCs from blood, obtained on the day of vaccination. The origin of the receptors is a man aged 50 to 60 who received an inactivated influenza vaccine.

The gene calls are TRBV30 and TRBJ1-5; D is undetermined. V was shortened by 1 base and J by 3 bases, with 7 bases between the two germline ends. The CDR3 has 13 residues. CDR1 GTSNPN and CDR2 SVGIG come from the germline V gene (reference sequence). The CDR3 reads CAWSAQPNQPQHF. Written as DNA, the CDR3 is TGTGCCTGGAGTGCCCAGCCCAATCAGCCCCAGCATTTT.

Notes on this clonotype: A much larger clone differs by one base, so this may be a read error. V usage is TRBV5-6 and J usage is TRBJ2-2; D possibly uses TRBD1 or TRBD2 (5 bases each). Germline values: CDR1 SGHDT, CDR2 YYEEEE. This CDR3 spans 15 amino acids. Deletions cut 2 bases from V and 2 bases from J, with 10 bases between. The CDR3 nucleotides read TGTGCCAGCAGCTTTAGGGGAGTCAACACCGGGGAGCTGTTTTTT. Translation gives CASSFRGVNTGELFF.

The genes are TRBV5-6 and TRBJ1-2; maybe TRBD1 (5 bases). The CDR3 is 15 amino acids. V was pared by 4 bases and J by 5 bases, with 18 bases between. Germline CDR1 is SGHDT and CDR2 is YYEEEE. The CDR3 loop reads CASSPQGRTGYGYTF. The CDR3 DNA follows: TGTGCCAGCAGCCCTCAGGGCAGGACTGGGTATGGCTACACCTTC.

On this clonotype: One junction end disagrees with the germline gene, perhaps due to a read error. The chain carries TRBV6-2 or TRBV6-3 and TRBJ2-3, with 9 bases fitting TRBD2. In germline, CDR1 is MNHEY, CDR2 SVGEGT. CDR3 length: 15 amino acids. Here the CDR3 DNA reads TGTCCCAGCAGTGGACTAGCGCGGAGCACAGATACGCAGTATTTT. It codes for CPSSGLARSTDTQYF.

The V gene is TRBV7-2, the J gene TRBJ1-3; perhaps TRBD1 as D (5 bases). Trimming stripped 5 bases from V and 3 bases from J, with 11 bases between. The length of the CDR3 is 14 residues. The germline V gene has CDR1 SGHTA and CDR2 FQGNSA. CDR3 sequence reads: CASSRGGVGNTIYF. The CDR3, as DNA: TGTGCCAGCAGCCGGGGAGGGGTTGGAAACACCATATATTTT.

This clonotype was recorded a few times. CDR3 in amino acids: CSARDRGKYQETQYF. Here the CDR3 DNA reads TGCAGTGCTAGGGACCGGGGGAAATATCAAGAGACCCAGTACTTC. The chain carries TRBV20-1 and TRBJ2-5; D may be TRBD2 (6 bases). V gave up 3 bases and J gave up 2 bases, with 16 bases separating them. The CDR3 runs to 15 residues. The germline gives CDR1 DFQATT, CDR2 SNEGSKA (reference sequence).

In this sample, this clonotype turned up many times. The rearrangement joins TRBV29-1 to TRBJ1-4; TRBD1 matches at 7 bases. V lost 6 bases, J lost 7 bases, and 5 bases stayed unmatched. This CDR3 has 12 residues. Germline V gene lookup returns CDR1 SQVTM and CDR2 ANQGSEA. CDR3 DNA: TGCAGCGTCGCCGGGACAGTTGAAAAACTGTTTTTT. Protein sequence: CSVAGTVEKLFF.

The chain combines TRBV11-2 with TRBJ1-2, with D unclear. This CDR3 is 14 amino acids long. The V end lost 5 bases, the J end lost 4 bases, and 14 bases lay between the germline ends. In germline, CDR1 is SGHAT, CDR2 FQNNGV. CDR3: CASSHLRGLYGYTF. CDR3 in DNA: TGTGCCAGCAGCCACCTCAGAGGGCTCTATGGCTACACCTTC.

V is TRBV5-1 and J is TRBJ2-5; 8 bases are shared with TRBD1. Per germline, CDR1 SGHRS and CDR2 YFSETQ. With 0 bases clipped from V and 5 bases from J, the junction kept 6 bases outside the gene matches. CDR3 length: 15 residues. CDR3 amino acids: CASSLEGQGAETQYF. DNA for the CDR3: TGCGCCAGCAGCTTGGAGGGGCAGGGGGCCGAGACCCAGTACTTC.

The chain links TRBV30 to TRBJ2-6, with D possibly being TRBD2 (5 bases). The CDR3 has 15 amino acids. CDR1 is GTSNPN, CDR2 SVGIG, per germline (reference sequence). Trimming stripped 4 bases from V and 0 bases from J, with 10 bases between. CDR3 protein: CAWTGGRSGANVLTF. CDR3 nucleotides: TGTGCCTGGACCGGCGGGCGCTCTGGGGCCAACGTCCTGACTTTC. The complete variable domain, with remaining parts taken from reference TRBV30 and TRBJ2-6, reads SQTIHQWPATLVQPVGSPLSLECTVEGTSNPNLYWYRQAAGRGLQLLFYSVGIGQISSEVPQNLSASRPQDRQFILSSKKLLLSDSGFYLCAWTGGRSGANVLTFGAGSRLTVL.

This clonotype has more than one count but fewer than ten. This chain joins TRBV21-1 and TRBJ2-1; TRBD1 reflects the table's D call only, with no check against the DNA. TRBV21-1 is noted as a pseudogene. CDR3 length: 17 residues. The CDR3 loop reads CASSREKKGFSYNEQFF. The CDR3 region has the DNA TGTGCCAGCAGCAGAGAAAAAAAGGGGTTCTCCTACAATGAGCAGTTCTTC.

This clonotype showed up just once. This chain uses TRBV12-3 or TRBV12-4 with TRBJ2-1; TRBD2 matches 9 bases. The CDR3 length is 12 residues. Here the CDR3 DNA reads TGTGCAAGTTGGCGGGGGGGCACTGAGCAGTTCTTC. Protein sequence: CASWRGGTEQFF.

This chain links TRBV9 with TRBJ2-1; 9 nucleotides line up with TRBD1. The junction had 5 bases not matched to a gene; V was cut back by 0 bases and J by 4 bases. From germline, CDR1 is SGDLS and CDR2 YYNGEE. This CDR3 region has 16 residues. The CDR3 DNA reads as TGTGCCAGCAGCGTAGGGGGGACAGGGTTATACAATGAGCAGTTCTTC. Its protein is CASSVGGTGLYNEQFF.

This chain uses TRBV4-1 with TRBJ1-5, with TRBD1 matching over 10 bases. V lost 4 bases, J lost 6 bases, and 6 bases stayed unmatched. CDR1 MGHRA and CDR2 YSYEKL come from the germline V gene. This CDR3 region has 15 residues. In nucleotides, the CDR3 is TGCGCCAGCAGCCCTGACAGGGGGCTGAGTCAGCCCCAGCATTTT. Protein sequence: CASSPDRGLSQPQHF.

The V call is TRBV2, the J call TRBJ1-5, with a tentative D call TRBD1 (5 bases). Germline lookup yields CDR1 SNHLY and CDR2 FYNNEI. The V end was cut by 1 base, the J end by 6 bases, with 10 bases between. This CDR3 has 14 amino acids. The CDR3 reads CASSEETAIQPQHF. The CDR3 nucleotides read TGTGCCAGCAGTGAAGAGACAGCCATTCAGCCCCAGCATTTT.

A few counts support this clonotype. The V call is TRBV5-1, the J call TRBJ2-1; D is ambiguous. The CDR3 runs to 13 residues. Trimming removed 4 bases at V and 5 bases at J, with 10 bases between. Germline lookup yields CDR1 SGHRS and CDR2 YFSETQ. The CDR3, as DNA: TGCGCCAGCAGCATTGGACGGAACAATGAGCAGTTCTTC. It yields the protein CASSIGRNNEQFF.

This chain joins TRBV4-3 and TRBJ2-3; either TRBD1 or TRBD2 may supply D (5 bases each). The CDR3 totals 16 residues. The germline CDR1 and CDR2 sequences are LGHNA and YSLEER. Trimming left V 3 bases short and J 3 bases short, with 16 bases between. The CDR3 nucleotides are TGCGCCAGCAGCCACCCAGCCGGGACGGAAACAGATACGCAGTATTTT. This encodes CASSHPAGTETDTQYF.

The V call is TRBV3-1, the J call TRBJ2-6, with D tentatively TRBD1 (5 bases). Trimming cost V 8 bases and J 9 bases, with 14 bases left between them. This CDR3 region has 13 residues. Germline V gives CDR1 LGHDT, CDR2 YNNKEL (reference sequence). This CDR3 is CASEDKSSNVLTF. CDR3 nucleotides: TGTGCCAGCGAGGACAAGTCGAGCAACGTCCTGACTTTC. The variable domain in full, with the rest retrieved from reference TRBV3-1 and TRBJ2-6, is DTAVSQTPKYLVTQMGNDKSIKCEQNLGHDTMYWYKQDSKKFLKIMFSYNNKELIINETVPNRFSPKSPDKAHLNLHINSLELGDSAVYFCASEDKSSNVLTFGAGSRLTVL.

This clonotype was detected a few times. The chain joins TRBV28 to TRBJ2-2; D might be TRBD1 (6 bases). This CDR3 spans 18 amino acids. Germline assignment: CDR1 MDHEN and CDR2 SYDVKM. Trimming cost V 6 bases and J 2 bases, with 22 bases left between them. CDR3 in amino acids: CASSRSGMGATNTGELFF. The CDR3 coding sequence is TGTGCCAGCAGCCGGAGTGGGATGGGGGCGACCAACACCGGGGAGCTGTTTTTT.

This clonotype appeared many times. The gene calls are TRBV3-1 and TRBJ2-1; TRBD1 agrees at 8 bases. Germline lookup yields CDR1 LGHDT and CDR2 YNNKEL (reference sequence). V lost 0 bases, J lost 6 bases, and 13 bases stayed unmatched. The CDR3 consists of 18 residues. The CDR3 sequence is CASSQDRFGRGLGNEQFF. In nucleotides, the CDR3 is TGTGCCAGCAGCCAAGATCGGTTTGGCAGGGGGCTTGGCAATGAGCAGTTCTTC.